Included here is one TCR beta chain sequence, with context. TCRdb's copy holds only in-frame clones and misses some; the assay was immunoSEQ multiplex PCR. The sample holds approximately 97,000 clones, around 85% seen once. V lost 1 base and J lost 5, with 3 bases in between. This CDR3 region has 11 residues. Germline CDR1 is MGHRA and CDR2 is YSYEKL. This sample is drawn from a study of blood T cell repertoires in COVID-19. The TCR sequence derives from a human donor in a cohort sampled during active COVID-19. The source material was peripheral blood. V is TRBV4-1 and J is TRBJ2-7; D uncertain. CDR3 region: CASSQANEQYF. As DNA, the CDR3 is TGCGCCAGCAGCCAAGCTAACGAGCAGTACTTC.